This T cell receptor (beta chain) derives from a study of identical twins. Study-wide findings and caveats: Clonotypes of the beta chain that were abundant in cord blood carried fewer insertions (memory repertoires showed none). Excess low generation probability was seen in twin-shared out-of-frame alpha sequences.

This CDR3 region has 14 residues. Germline CDR1 is LNHDA and CDR2 is SQIVND (reference sequence). The trim removed 4 bases at V and 3 bases at J, leaving 6 bases unmatched. Unique molecular identifiers were present on the cDNA, and a universal primer site came from template switching. TCRdb re-analysed the 5' RACE reads in MiXCR, keeping a single row per CDR3 protein. The table lists hundreds of thousands of distinct CDR3 sequences, roughly 12% of them singletons. Comments on this clonotype: Its matching antigen is unknown.

This same sample was also taken into another study, of yellow fever vaccine responses in identical twins.

The gene calls are TRBV19 and TRBJ2-7; 7 nucleotides line up with TRBD1. Sequencing used PBMCs. This TCR derives from a woman under 30 in good health. Here the CDR3 reads CASSTTGVLYEQYF. The CDR3 nucleotides read TGTGCCAGTAGTACTACAGGGGTCCTCTACGAGCAGTACTTC.